Here is one T cell receptor (beta chain) with its context. The antigen is unknown. In germline, CDR1 is SGHDT, CDR2 YYEEEE. CDR3 size: 17 residues. Through 5' RACE with UMI labels, the TRB cDNA libraries were prepared. Reanalyzing the 5' RACE reads, TCRdb keeps one entry per CDR3 protein, without DNA. The sample table sets out fewer than 140,000 distinct CDR3 sequences. These data belong to a study of CXCR3-negative and CXCR3-positive naive CD8 T cells. General study points: CXCR3-expressing naive cells carried TRB CDR3s more hydrophobic than those of CXCR3-negative naive cells. Naive CXCR3-negative and CXCR3-positive cells had similar TRBV-TRBJ usage; memory differed. Relative to memory CD8+ cells, whose diversity was much lower, both naive subsets had comparably high diversity. Most assays used freshly isolated PBMCs, as cryopreservation partially reduced CXCR3.

Sequencing was carried out using naive CXCR3+ CD8+ T cells from blood. Regarding subset: CD45RO-CCR7+CD27+CD95- naive CD8+ T cells expressing CXCR3 (TNR3+). The clonotype comes from a human donor in good health. Some clones in this sample may be carry-over from other donors' samples. V is TRBV5-6 and J is TRBJ2-1; absent DNA, TCRdb's TRBD1 call cannot be checked. This CDR3 reads CASSYGSGGSSYNEQFF.